Presented here are 27 T cell receptor beta chains from one specimen sequenced in a study of T cells in lung cancer brain metastases. The method was immunoSEQ multiplex PCR; TCRdb's version includes in-frame clones alone and lacks a portion of them. Of under 4,500 clones in the sample, 70% to 90% are singletons; the top ten hold over 8%. Input material: tumor tissue from the primary lung tumor. The origin of the receptors is a man in his fifties or sixties with non-small cell lung cancer.

The chain is built from TRBV11-2 and TRBJ2-7; no reliable D call. The germline V gene has CDR1 SGHAT and CDR2 FQNNGV. Trimming took 2 bases from V and 6 from J, leaving 8 bases between them. CDR3 length: 12 residues. CDR3 nucleotide sequence: TGTGCCAGCAGCTTAACACGAGGCGAGCAGTACTTC. It is translated as CASSLTRGEQYF.

The chain employs TRBV19 and TRBJ1-1; no definite D call. The CDR3 runs to 14 residues. Per germline, CDR1 LNHDA and CDR2 SQIVND (reference sequence). The V gene lost 3 bases and the J gene lost 5 bases, with 13 bases spanning the gap. CDR3 DNA sequence: TGTGCCAGTAGTATTGGCAGCGTGAGGACTGAAGCTTTCTTT. Translation: CASSIGSVRTEAFF.

The V call is TRBV11-3, the J call TRBJ2-1; D might be TRBD1 (5 bases). This CDR3 region has 14 residues. The germline V gene encodes CDR1 SGHNT and CDR2 YENEEA. With 1 base removed from V and 5 bases from J, the gap between germline ends came to 9 bases. CDR3 bases: TGTGCCAGCAGCTTAGCGTTGGGGCACAATGAGCAGTTCTTC. This translates into CASSLALGHNEQFF.

The rearrangement links TRBV4-3 to TRBJ2-7; D possibly uses TRBD1 or TRBD2 (6 bases each). The germline V gene encodes CDR1 LGHNA and CDR2 YSLEER. Trimming removed 2 bases from V and 7 bases from J, with 27 bases in between. There are 18 residues in the CDR3. In DNA, the CDR3 is TGCGCCAGCAGCCAAAGCTATAGAGGGGGGAGAGGCTACGTGGAGCAGTACTTC. This sequence encodes CASSQSYRGGRGYVEQYF.

In its sample, this clone was seen once. This chain connects TRBV5-4 to TRBJ2-7; TRBD1 might be the D (7 bases). In germline, CDR1 is SGHNT, CDR2 YYREEE (reference sequence). Deletions cut 0 bases from V and 5 bases from J, with 15 bases between. This CDR3 is built from 15 residues. CDR3 amino acids: CASSLVAGGNHEQYF. The CDR3 DNA follows: TGTGCCAGCAGCTTGGTGGCAGGGGGGAACCACGAGCAGTACTTC.

CDR3 sequence reads: CASSQLTGINTEAFF. The CDR3 DNA follows: TGTGCCAGCAGCCAACTCACGGGAATCAACACTGAAGCTTTCTTT. This chain connects TRBV14 to TRBJ1-1, with D uncertain. This CDR3 spans 15 amino acids. With 2 bases removed from V and 2 bases from J, the gap between germline ends came to 12 bases. Looked up from germline, CDR1 is SGHDN and CDR2 is FVKESK.

V gene TRBV6-5 combines with J gene TRBJ2-7; D could derive from TRBD1 or TRBD2 (5 bases each). Germline values: CDR1 MNHEY, CDR2 SVGAGI. V lost 10 bases, J lost 6 bases, and 19 bases lay in between. The CDR3 covers 13 residues. The CDR3 region is CATLRDPRGEQYF. As DNA, the CDR3 is TGTGCCACCCTTCGGGACCCGCGAGGCGAGCAGTACTTC.

The CDR3 here is CASSSTIVPTYEQYF. In nucleotides, the CDR3 is TGTGCCAGCAGTTCTACCATCGTACCCACCTACGAGCAGTACTTC. The J gene is TRBJ2-7, the V gene TRBV27; D unclear. The V end was cut by 4 bases, the J end by 2 bases, with 15 bases between. CDR1 MNHEY and CDR2 SMNVEV come from the germline V gene (reference sequence). The CDR3 runs 15 residues.

This chain links TRBV23-1 with TRBJ2-3; 11 bases line up with TRBD2. TRBV23-1 is identified as an open reading frame with a role that is uncertain. Germline trimming cut 6 bases from V and 3 bases from J; bases unmatched to any gene: 14. The CDR3 runs 18 residues. CDR3 nucleotide sequence: TGCGCCAGCAGACCTCTAGCGGGGGGTATTTCGGGGACAGATACGCAGTATTTT. Its translation is CASRPLAGGISGTDTQYF.

This chain links TRBV18 with TRBJ2-1, with 8 positions matching TRBD2. Germline values: CDR1 KGHSH, CDR2 LQKENI. The CDR3 has 18 residues. V was pared by 2 bases and J by 4 bases, with 13 bases of the junction left unmatched. The CDR3 DNA is TGTGCCAGCTCACCATCATTATTAGCGGGATCTTTATACAATGAGCAGTTCTTC. Its protein product is CASSPSLLAGSLYNEQFF.

The chain links TRBV9 to TRBJ2-3; the D gene is possibly TRBD1 (6 bases). Trimming stripped 3 bases from V and 0 bases from J, with 11 bases between. CDR1 is SGDLS and CDR2 is YYNGEE in the germline V gene. The CDR3 runs to 15 residues. CDR3 in amino acids: CASSEGDTSTDTQYF. In DNA, the CDR3 is TGTGCCAGCAGCGAGGGGGACACTAGCACAGATACGCAGTATTTT.

Comments on this clone: Compared with germline, one end of the junction differs, possibly owing to a read error. The chain combines TRBV7-2 with TRBJ1-2, with D possibly being TRBD1 (6 bases). Germline V CDR1 and CDR2: SGHTA, FQGNSA. This CDR3 is built from 8 residues. The CDR3 coding sequence is TGTGCCAGCAGCAACAGGGACTTC. Amino acid sequence: CASSNRDF.

The chain links TRBV5-6 to TRBJ2-5; 9 bases are a match to TRBD1. Per the germline V gene, CDR1 is SGHDT and CDR2 is YYEEEE. The CDR3 covers 15 residues. With V trimmed by 4 bases and J by 4 bases, 8 bases remained unmatched. The CDR3 DNA follows: TGTGCCAGCAGCACGCCGGGACAGGGTAGAGAGACCCAGTACTTC. Translating it yields CASSTPGQGRETQYF. Full variable domain (missing parts from reference TRBV5-6 and TRBJ2-5): DAGVTQSPTHLIKTRGQQVTLRCSPKSGHDTVSWYQQALGQGPQFIFQYYEEEERQRGNFPDRFSGHQFPNYSSELNVNALLLGDSALYLCASSTPGQGRETQYFGPGTRLLVL.

This chain uses TRBV10-3 with TRBJ2-2, with TRBD2 matching 10 bases. The CDR3 is made up of 16 amino acids. V lost 5 bases and J lost 0; bases outside the gene matches: 3. Germline CDR1 ENHRY, CDR2 SYGVKD. The CDR3 spells CAISRGLAANTGELFF. CDR3 bases: TGTGCCATCAGTCGAGGACTAGCGGCGAACACCGGGGAGCTGTTTTTT.

This chain uses TRBV7-2 with TRBJ2-1; D not certain. Germline V CDR1 and CDR2: SGHTA, FQGNSA. V was trimmed by 1 base and J by 8 bases, leaving 6 bases between them. This CDR3 comprises 12 residues. The CDR3 nucleotides are TGTGCCAGCAGCTTAGATGTACATGAGCAGTTCTTC. The encoded protein is CASSLDVHEQFF. Together with reference TRBV7-2 and TRBJ2-1, the CDR3 gives the full variable domain: GAGVSQSPSNKVTEKGKDVELRCDPISGHTALYWYRQSLGQGLEFLIYFQGNSAPDKSGLPSDRFSAERTGGSVSTLTIQRTQQEDSAVYLCASSLDVHEQFFGPGTRLTVL.

This clone was observed once. J is TRBJ1-1 and V is TRBV7-2, with D maybe TRBD1 (5 bases). Germline V gene data show CDR1 as SGHTA and CDR2 as FQGNSA. CDR3 size: 13 residues. Trimming left V 8 bases short and J 0 bases short, with 10 bases between. The CDR3 coding sequence is TGTGCCAGCCTCTGGGGCCTGAACACTGAAGCTTTCTTT. Translating gives CASLWGLNTEAFF.

The CDR3 DNA reads TGCGCCAGCAGCTCAGGACAGGTGGTCTACGAGCAGTACTTC. Amino acids: CASSSGQVVYEQYF. The V and J genes are TRBV5-1 and TRBJ2-7; 7 bases match TRBD1. The germline V gene has CDR1 SGHRS and CDR2 YFSETQ. The CDR3 contains 14 residues. Trimming took 3 bases from V and 3 from J; bases not matched to a gene: 6. The full variable domain, completed using reference TRBV5-1 and TRBJ2-7, is KAGVTQTPRYLIKTRGQQVTLSCSPISGHRSVSWYQQTPGQGLQFLFEYFSETQRNKGNFPGRFSGRQFSNSRSEMNVSTLELGDSALYLCASSSGQVVYEQYFGPGTRLTVT.

The chain has TRBV30 and TRBJ2-7; D possibly corresponds to TRBD1 (5 bases). The length of the CDR3 is 12 residues. With 8 bases removed from V and 4 bases from J, the gap between germline ends came to 15 bases. Germline V gives CDR1 GTSNPN, CDR2 SVGIG (reference sequence). Here the CDR3 DNA reads TGTGCCACATCAGGGCATCCGTACGAGCAGTACTTC. Encoded protein: CATSGHPYEQYF.

The gene calls are TRBV2 and TRBJ1-5; 8 nucleotides agree with TRBD1. The germline CDR1 and CDR2 sequences are SNHLY and FYNNEI. The length of the CDR3 is 14 residues. V gave up 8 bases and J gave up 1 base; unmatched junction bases: 4. The CDR3 DNA follows: TGTGCCAGCGCTCAGGGGGCGAGCAATCAGCCCCAGCATTTT. Encoded protein: CASAQGASNQPQHF.

The J gene is TRBJ1-4, the V gene TRBV6-1, with 8 positions matching TRBD1. The germline CDR1 and CDR2 sequences are MNHNS and SASEGT. J lost 0 bases, V lost 10 bases, and 7 bases had no gene match. The CDR3 spans 15 residues. The CDR3 region has the DNA TGTGCCACCAGGACAGGGACCGCAACTAATGAAAAACTGTTTTTT. As protein: CATRTGTATNEKLFF.

This clone was counted once. V usage is TRBV5-8 and J usage is TRBJ1-5; perhaps TRBD1 as D (5 bases). Trimming shortened V by 7 bases and J by 9 bases, and 23 bases separated the two germline ends. CDR1 SGHTS and CDR2 YDEGEE come from the germline V gene. The CDR3 is 15 amino acids. The CDR3 DNA is TGTGCCAGCGCACCCGTTATCGGGTTGGGGACGCCCCAGCATTTT. It is translated as CASAPVIGLGTPQHF.

The chain employs TRBV13 and TRBJ2-7; 8 bases are a match to TRBD1. The CDR3 is 15 residues long. The trim removed 4 bases at V and 1 base at J, leaving 6 bases unmatched. CDR1 and CDR2 from the germline V gene are PRHDT and FYEKMQ (reference sequence). The CDR3 sequence: CASSSRGTGSYEQYF. CDR3 nucleotide sequence: TGTGCCAGCAGCTCCCGGGGGACAGGATCCTACGAGCAGTACTTC.

The V gene is TRBV7-2, the J gene TRBJ2-5; 8 bases match TRBD2. This CDR3 is built from 16 residues. Per germline, CDR1 SGHTA and CDR2 FQGNSA. V gave up 1 base and J gave up 7 bases; unmatched junction bases: 11. The CDR3 DNA sequence: TGTGCCAGCAGCTTAGGGATGGGGACTAGTGGGCGGACCCAGTACTTC. Translation: CASSLGMGTSGRTQYF. The variable domain in full, with the rest retrieved from reference TRBV7-2 and TRBJ2-5, is GAGVSQSPSNKVTEKGKDVELRCDPISGHTALYWYRQSLGQGLEFLIYFQGNSAPDKSGLPSDRFSAERTGGSVSTLTIQRTQQEDSAVYLCASSLGMGTSGRTQYFGPGTRLLVL.

The gene calls are TRBV6-5 and TRBJ2-5; 10 bases are a match to TRBD2. Germline CDR1 is MNHEY and CDR2 is SVGAGI. This CDR3 is built from 14 residues. The V gene end was trimmed by 7 bases and the J gene end by 6 bases; junction bases not matched to a gene: 8. CDR3 in DNA: TGTGCCAGCAATCTCGAGCGGGGGGGCAAGACCCAGTACTTC. This translates into CASNLERGGKTQYF.

This clone was seen a few times. The V and J genes are TRBV18 and TRBJ2-1; 9 nucleotides line up with TRBD1. V shed 6 bases and J 3 bases; nucleotides not matched to a gene: 3. This CDR3 comprises 14 residues. Germline loops: CDR1 KGHSH, CDR2 LQKENI. In DNA, the CDR3 is TGTGCCAGCTCGGGGACAGGGTACTACAATGAGCAGTTCTTC. Translating gives CASSGTGYYNEQFF.

The chain uses TRBV9 and TRBJ2-3; 9 nucleotides align to TRBD2. The ends lost 4 bases at V and 4 bases at J; junction bases unmatched: 7. This CDR3 comprises 15 residues. Germline loops: CDR1 SGDLS, CDR2 YYNGEE. For the CDR3, the DNA is TGTGCCAGCAGCCCCCCTAGCGGGATGGCAGATACGCAGTATTTT. As protein: CASSPPSGMADTQYF.

V is TRBV4-1 and J is TRBJ2-3; maybe TRBD1 (5 bases). The CDR3 sequence is 15 residues long. Germline CDR1 MGHRA, CDR2 YSYEKL. The V end lost 0 bases, the J end lost 3 bases, and 10 bases lay between the germline ends. CDR3 in DNA: TGCGCCAGCAGCCAAGAGTGGGGCCGAACAGATACGCAGTATTTT. Translating it yields CASSQEWGRTDTQYF.